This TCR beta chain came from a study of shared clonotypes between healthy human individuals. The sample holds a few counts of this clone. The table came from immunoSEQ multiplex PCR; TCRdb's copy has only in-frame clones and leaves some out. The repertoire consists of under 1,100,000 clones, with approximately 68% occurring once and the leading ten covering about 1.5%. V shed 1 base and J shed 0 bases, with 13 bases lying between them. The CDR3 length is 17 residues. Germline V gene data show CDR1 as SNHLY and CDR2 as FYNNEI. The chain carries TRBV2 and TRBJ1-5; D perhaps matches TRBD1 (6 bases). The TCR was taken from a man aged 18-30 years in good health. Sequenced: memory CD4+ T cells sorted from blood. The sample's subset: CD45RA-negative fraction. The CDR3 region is CASSEGGGPYSNQPQHF. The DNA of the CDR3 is TGTGCCAGCAGTGAAGGGGGGGGCCCATATAGCAATCAGCCCCAGCATTTT.